This passage covers 13 T cell receptor beta chains from one sample sequenced in a study of PD-L1 blockade in urothelial cancer. TCRdb's copy holds only in-frame clones and misses some; the assay was immunoSEQ multiplex PCR. The sample holds about 91,000 clones, over 65% seen once. Specified time point: peripheral blood 6 weeks after treatment start. The sample in question was PBMCs, obtained around atezolizumab (anti-PD-L1) treatment. The receptors come from a man aged 65-85 years with urothelial cancer.

The J gene is TRBJ2-5, the V gene TRBV9; 8 bases are a match to TRBD1. V shed 3 bases, J shed 9 bases, and the junction held 7 bases outside the gene matches. Germline V gene sequence: CDR1 SGDLS, CDR2 YYNGEE. CDR3 length equals 13 residues. CDR3 nucleotide sequence: TGTGCCAGCAGCGCAGGGGGCGGAAAGCCCCAGTACTTC. This codes for CASSAGGGKPQYF.

This clone was detected once. This chain connects TRBV7-2 to TRBJ2-1; 11 nucleotides match TRBD2. This CDR3 is 15 amino acids long. Germline CDR1 SGHTA, CDR2 FQGNSA. V dropped 5 bases and J dropped 4; count of bases not matched to a gene: 4. The chain's CDR3 is CASSKTSGIYNEQFF. The CDR3, as DNA: TGTGCCAGCAGCAAGACTAGCGGGATTTACAATGAGCAGTTCTTC. The full variable domain, its missing parts supplied by reference TRBV7-2 and TRBJ2-1, is GAGVSQSPSNKVTEKGKDVELRCDPISGHTALYWYRQSLGQGLEFLIYFQGNSAPDKSGLPSDRFSAERTGGSVSTLTIQRTQQEDSAVYLCASSKTSGIYNEQFFGPGTRLTVL.

This clone was recorded once. This chain links TRBV7-2 with TRBJ2-1; possibly TRBD2 for D (7 bases). CDR1 SGHTA and CDR2 FQGNSA come from the germline V gene. The germline V and J ends were trimmed by 1 base and 8 bases, with 12 bases remaining between them. The CDR3 covers 14 residues. The CDR3 sequence is CASSLGMGGHEQFF. The CDR3 region has the DNA TGTGCCAGCAGCTTAGGGATGGGGGGGCATGAGCAGTTCTTC.

This rearrangement joins TRBV2 to TRBJ1-5; D call uncertain. Trimming shortened V by 7 bases and J by 0 bases, and 7 bases separated the two germline ends. Germline values: CDR1 SNHLY, CDR2 FYNNEI. This CDR3 has 13 amino acids. The CDR3 spells CASIEDSNQPQHF. The DNA for the CDR3 is TGTGCCAGCATCGAGGATAGCAATCAGCCCCAGCATTTT.

The chain has TRBV7-6 and TRBJ1-3; 8 bases agree with TRBD1. This CDR3 has 15 residues. V shed 1 base, J shed 8 bases, and the junction held 7 bases outside the gene matches. Germline V CDR1 and CDR2: SGHVS, FNYEAQ. CDR3 region: CASSLGPGGRDTIYF. CDR3 bases: TGTGCCAGCAGCTTAGGTCCAGGGGGCAGGGACACCATATATTTT.

The chain recombines TRBV7-3 with TRBJ1-2; D is possibly TRBD1 (5 bases). Trimming took 2 bases from V and 6 from J, leaving 16 bases between them. The CDR3 is made up of 15 amino acids. Germline lookup yields CDR1 SGHTA and CDR2 FQGTGA. The CDR3 nucleotides read TGTGCCAGCAGCTTAGAGCCTACGGGGGATCATGGCTACACCTTC. Amino acid sequence: CASSLEPTGDHGYTF.

The chain recombines TRBV9 with TRBJ2-5; 9 positions match TRBD1. Germline lookup yields CDR1 SGDLS and CDR2 YYNGEE. The CDR3 runs 16 residues. V lost 4 bases and J lost 5; bases outside the gene matches: 12. The CDR3 nucleotides are TGTGCCAGCAGCCTCATGGGGGACAGGGTAGGCGAGACCCAGTACTTC. It is translated as CASSLMGDRVGETQYF.

The chain employs TRBV6-6 and TRBJ2-7; 9 bases match TRBD1. V gave up 5 bases and J gave up 1 base; unmatched junction bases: 6. Germline V gene data show CDR1 as MNHNY and CDR2 as SVGAGI (reference sequence). This CDR3 has 15 amino acids. The CDR3 is CASSPGQGTSYEQYF. The CDR3 DNA follows: TGTGCCAGCAGTCCCGGACAGGGGACATCCTACGAGCAGTACTTC.

This clone was detected only once. The V gene is TRBV29-1, the J gene TRBJ1-1, with TRBD1 matching 10 bases. V was pared by 7 bases and J by 3 bases, with 5 bases of the junction left unmatched. Germline assignment: CDR1 SQVTM and CDR2 ANQGSEA. This CDR3 has 13 residues. DNA of the CDR3: TGCAGCGCCCCGGGACAGGGGTACACTGAAGCTTTCTTT. Translated, it gives CSAPGQGYTEAFF.

This chain links TRBV30 with TRBJ1-5; D is possibly TRBD1 (6 bases). The CDR3 length is 16 residues. Deletions cut 2 bases from V and 0 bases from J, with 14 bases between. Germline CDR1 GTSNPN, CDR2 SVGIG (reference sequence). In nucleotides, the CDR3 is TGTGCCTGGAGTATTGGGACATCATCTAGCAATCAGCCCCAGCATTTT. It yields the protein CAWSIGTSSSNQPQHF.

The CDR3, as DNA: TGCGCCAGCAGCTACATGATAGGACAGGGGGTCCACGAGCAGTACTTC. Translated: CASSYMIGQGVHEQYF. This rearrangement joins TRBV5-1 to TRBJ2-7, with 10 bases matching TRBD1. Germline V gives CDR1 SGHRS, CDR2 YFSETQ. The CDR3 sequence is 16 residues long. V was clipped by 3 bases and J by 5 bases; unmatched bases: 11.

The V gene is TRBV6-1, the J gene TRBJ2-7, with 8 bases matching TRBD2. CDR3 length: 15 amino acids. Germline CDR1 MNHNS, CDR2 SASEGT. The V gene end was trimmed by 4 bases and the J gene end by 0 bases; junction bases not matched to a gene: 5. CDR3 sequence: CASSGTAGDSYEQYF. DNA for the CDR3: TGTGCCAGCAGTGGAACAGCGGGAGACTCCTACGAGCAGTACTTC.

This sequence joins TRBV7-9 and TRBJ2-7; D uncertain. This CDR3 is 11 amino acids long. Germline V gene sequence: CDR1 SEHNR, CDR2 FQNEAQ (reference sequence). V lost 5 bases, J lost 5 bases, and 7 bases lay in between. The CDR3 DNA sequence: TGTGCCAGCAGCCCTGGAGACGAGCAGTACTTC. It specifies CASSPGDEQYF.